The sequence of this T cell receptor beta chain was determined in a study of T cells after yellow fever vaccination. Whole-study findings and limits: Post-booster reappearance was seen for most primary-vaccination clones (just under 97% CD4, around 91% CD8). CD4 and CD8 compartments shared a small share of clonotypes, likely from convergent recombination.

Germline loops: CDR1 SGHVS, CDR2 FQNEAQ. This CDR3 is 11 amino acids long. Between the trimmed V and J ends, which lost 7 bases and 9 bases, there was a span of 12 bases. It was through 5'RACE template switching that TCR cDNA was made, with a universal primer site and UMIs added. From the 5' RACE reads, TCRdb called clonotypes with MiXCR, one entry per CDR3 protein. The top ten clones hold roughly 0.9% of a sample with 240,000 or so distinct CDR3 sequences, about 7% of them seen once. At least ten counts were recorded for this clonotype. Its antigen is undetermined. The material was CD4+ T cells sorted from PBMCs, obtained 15 days after the yellow fever booster vaccination. The V and J genes are TRBV7-8 and TRBJ2-5; D may correspond to TRBD1 or TRBD2 (5 bases each). This receptor was taken from a man under 40 who received the YFV17D yellow fever vaccine. CDR3 sequence reads: CASTPGASQYF. CDR3 DNA sequence: TGTGCCAGCACCCCCGGGGCATCCCAGTACTTC.